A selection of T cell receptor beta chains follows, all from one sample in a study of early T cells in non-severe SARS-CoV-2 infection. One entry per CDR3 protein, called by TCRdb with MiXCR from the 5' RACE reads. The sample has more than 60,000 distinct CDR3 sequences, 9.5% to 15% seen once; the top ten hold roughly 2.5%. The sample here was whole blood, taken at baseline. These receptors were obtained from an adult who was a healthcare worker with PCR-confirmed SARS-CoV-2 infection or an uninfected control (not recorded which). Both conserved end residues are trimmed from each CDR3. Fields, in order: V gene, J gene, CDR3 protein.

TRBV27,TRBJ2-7,ASSLNANYEQY
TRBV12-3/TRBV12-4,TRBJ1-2,ASSLGQGYGYT
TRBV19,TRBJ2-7,ASSRSLMNNYEQY
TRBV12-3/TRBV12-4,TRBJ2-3,ASTHPGQGGTDTQY
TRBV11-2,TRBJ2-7,ASSLDSEQY
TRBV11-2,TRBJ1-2,ASSLVNYGYT
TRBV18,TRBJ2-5,ASSPGRQQETQY
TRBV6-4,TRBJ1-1,ASSDSIRGATEAF
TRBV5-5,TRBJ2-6,ASSSVGAGGSSGANVLT
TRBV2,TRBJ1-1,ASAPGETEAF
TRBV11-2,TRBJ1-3,ASSPLRGTGNTIY
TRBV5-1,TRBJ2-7,ASSRRGQGSNEQY
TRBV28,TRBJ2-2,ASSTSPWRGGSTGELF
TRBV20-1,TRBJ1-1,SARTNTANLAPAF
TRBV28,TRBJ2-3,ASSLWTSGGITDTQY
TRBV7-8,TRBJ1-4,ASSLREGAEKLF
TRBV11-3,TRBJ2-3,ASSRSRATDTQY
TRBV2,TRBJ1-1,ASSSDSNTEAF
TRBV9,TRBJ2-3,ASSVQPSTDTQY
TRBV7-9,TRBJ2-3,AGGTDTQY
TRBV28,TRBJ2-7,ASSLNVLAGYDEQY
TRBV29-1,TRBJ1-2,SVEDRGRPYGYT
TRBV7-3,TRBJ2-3,ASSLTTTDTQY
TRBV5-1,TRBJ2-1,ASSSGTGGHNEQF
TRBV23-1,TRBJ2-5,ASSQSRETQY
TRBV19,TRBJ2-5,ASSLTRATGYQETQY
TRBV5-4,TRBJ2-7,ASKGGESGEQY
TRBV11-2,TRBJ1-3,ASSSAGFNTIY
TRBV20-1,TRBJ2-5,SASRDREGPGTQY
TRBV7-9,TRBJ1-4,ASSEVRTATNEKLF
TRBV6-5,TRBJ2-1,ASSPDRNSYNEQF
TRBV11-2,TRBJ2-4,ASSLRDRRLDIQY
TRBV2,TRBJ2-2,ASSSNAGPNTGELF
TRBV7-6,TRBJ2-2,ASSRRASSGDSGELF
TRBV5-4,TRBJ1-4,ASSPGTKTNEKLF
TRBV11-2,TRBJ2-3,ASSYGLAGGTDTQY
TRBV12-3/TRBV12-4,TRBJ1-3,ASSPYPPPRGSGNTIY
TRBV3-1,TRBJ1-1,ASSPSSTEAF
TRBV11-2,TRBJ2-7,ASSLIAGSYEQY
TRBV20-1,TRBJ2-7,SARRYEQY
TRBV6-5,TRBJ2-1,ASSYRPGLSYNEQF
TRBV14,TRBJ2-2,ASSPLTTSGGELF
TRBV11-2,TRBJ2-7,ASSSPRGLAHEQY
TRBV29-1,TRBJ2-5,SVGQGMETQY
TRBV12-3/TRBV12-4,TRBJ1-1,ASSLRQGGPEAF
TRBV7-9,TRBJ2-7,ASSLPGQGTEQY
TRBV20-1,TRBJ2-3,SGRQTSTDTQY
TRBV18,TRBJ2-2,ASSPRNPPGELF
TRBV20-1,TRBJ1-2,SAPRVSHYGYT
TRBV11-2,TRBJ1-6,ASSSTGTGGSPLH
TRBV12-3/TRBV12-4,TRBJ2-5,ASSFAASQETQY
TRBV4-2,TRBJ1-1,ASSQTGNTEAF
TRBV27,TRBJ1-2,ASSPNTRGGYT
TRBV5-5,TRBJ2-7,ASSFGSGAWEQY